The entry below describes one T cell receptor beta chain. Its matching antigen is unknown. The TCR beta cDNA libraries contained unique molecular identifiers. TCRdb ran MiXCR on the PCR reads and lists one entry per CDR3 protein. The sample consists of hundreds of thousands of distinct CDR3 sequences, 44% of them appearing once. The sample belongs to a study of post-analysis software for immune sequencing data. Study in general: Disease trajectories encompassed relapsing-remitting, secondary progressive and progressive-relapsing multiple sclerosis. Study outcomes and limitations: Patients had higher frequencies than controls of four to six TRBV segments, including TRBV5-6, TRBV5-1 and TRBV20-1. Controls showed significantly higher normalized Chao1 diversity than did multiple sclerosis patients.

Per the germline V gene, CDR1 is SNHLY and CDR2 is FYNNEI. The CDR3 has 18 residues. The J segment lost 4 bases and the V segment lost 2 bases, leaving 8 bases of the junction unmatched. This sequence originates from a girl aged 5-17 years with multiple sclerosis. The gene calls are TRBV2 and TRBJ2-1, with TRBD2 matching over 13 bases. What was sequenced was blood. CDR3 coding DNA: TGTGCCAGCAGTGAACGGGGGACTAGCGGGACTTTATACAATGAGCAGTTCTTC. Encoded protein: CASSERGTSGTLYNEQFF.